This T cell receptor beta chain was sequenced during a study of blood T cell repertoires in COVID-19. Assay: immunoSEQ multiplex PCR; the TCRdb copy retains only in-frame clones and omits some. This table holds approximately 30,000 clones, roughly 85% found once. Trimming stripped 4 bases from V and 7 bases from J, with 17 bases between. There are 14 residues in the CDR3. From germline, CDR1 is SQVTM and CDR2 ANQGSEA. The receptor was derived from a human donor with acute or convalescent COVID-19. The donor label of this sample is uncertain. The sequenced sample consisted of peripheral blood. V gene TRBV29-1 combines with J gene TRBJ2-1; D may be TRBD2 (6 bases). In DNA, the CDR3 is TGCAGCGTTGTTCGGGAGACGGTTGGGAATGAGCAGTTCTTC. It encodes CSVVRETVGNEQFF.